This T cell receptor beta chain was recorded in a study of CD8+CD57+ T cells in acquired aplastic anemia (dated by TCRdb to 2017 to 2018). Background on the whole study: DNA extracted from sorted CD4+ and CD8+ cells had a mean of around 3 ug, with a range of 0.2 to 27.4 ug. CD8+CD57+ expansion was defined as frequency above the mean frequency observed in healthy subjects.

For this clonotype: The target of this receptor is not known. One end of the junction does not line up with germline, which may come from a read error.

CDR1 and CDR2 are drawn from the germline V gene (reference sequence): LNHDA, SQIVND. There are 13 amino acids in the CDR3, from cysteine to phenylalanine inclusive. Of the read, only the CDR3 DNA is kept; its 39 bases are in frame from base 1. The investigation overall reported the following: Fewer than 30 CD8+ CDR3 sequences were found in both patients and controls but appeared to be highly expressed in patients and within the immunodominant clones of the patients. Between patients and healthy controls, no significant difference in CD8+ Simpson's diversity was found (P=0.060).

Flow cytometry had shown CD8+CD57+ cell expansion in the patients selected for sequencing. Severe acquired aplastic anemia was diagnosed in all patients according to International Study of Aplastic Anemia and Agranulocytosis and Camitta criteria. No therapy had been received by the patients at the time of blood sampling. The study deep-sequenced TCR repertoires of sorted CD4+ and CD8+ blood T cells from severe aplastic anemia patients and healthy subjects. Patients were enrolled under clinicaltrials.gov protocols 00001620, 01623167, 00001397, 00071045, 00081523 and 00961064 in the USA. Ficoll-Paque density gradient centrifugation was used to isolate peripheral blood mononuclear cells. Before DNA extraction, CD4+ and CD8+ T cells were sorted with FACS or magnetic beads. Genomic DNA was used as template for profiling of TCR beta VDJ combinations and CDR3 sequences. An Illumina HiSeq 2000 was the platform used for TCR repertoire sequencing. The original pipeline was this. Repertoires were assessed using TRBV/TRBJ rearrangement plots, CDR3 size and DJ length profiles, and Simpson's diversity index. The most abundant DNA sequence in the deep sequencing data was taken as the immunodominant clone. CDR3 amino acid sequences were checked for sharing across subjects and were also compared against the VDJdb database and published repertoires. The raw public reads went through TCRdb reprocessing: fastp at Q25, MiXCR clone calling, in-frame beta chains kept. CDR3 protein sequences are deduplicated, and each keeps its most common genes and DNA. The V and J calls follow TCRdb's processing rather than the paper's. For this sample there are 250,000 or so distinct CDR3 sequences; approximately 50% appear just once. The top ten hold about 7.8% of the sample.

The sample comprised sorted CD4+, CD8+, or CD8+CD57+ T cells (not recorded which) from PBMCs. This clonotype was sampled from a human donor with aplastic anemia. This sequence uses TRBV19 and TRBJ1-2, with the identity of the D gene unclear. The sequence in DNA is TGTGCTAGTAGTATCAGCCACGGTGCAGGCTACACCTTC. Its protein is CASSISHGAGYTF.